This T cell receptor beta chain was sequenced in a study of blood T cells in healthy people across ages. A second PCR of 7 to 11 cycles used a sample-barcoded 5' primer and a J-beta primer mix. TCRdb used MiXCR to reprocess the 5' RACE reads, holding one entry per CDR3 protein. The sample holds roughly 800,000 distinct CDR3 sequences, about a quarter seen once. This clonotype was observed a handful of times. V trimming: 0 bases; J trimming: 5 bases; junction bases outside the gene matches: 9. The CDR3 is 16 residues long. The germline CDR1 and CDR2 sequences are DFQATT and SNEGSKA (reference sequence). This sample also appeared in a second study, on T cells of mothers and their children.

Sequenced material: blood. The chain links TRBV20-1 to TRBJ1-4, with TRBD1 matching over 7 bases. This clonotype was sampled from a boy between 5 and 17 years old in good health. This CDR3 is CSARDPDRELNEKLFF. CDR3 coding DNA: TGCAGTGCTAGAGATCCCGACAGGGAGCTGAATGAAAAACTGTTTTTT.